A selection of T cell receptor beta chains follows, all from one sample in a study of T cells after yellow fever vaccination. TCRdb re-analysed the 5' RACE reads in MiXCR, keeping a single row per CDR3 protein. The table shows 250,000 to 300,000 distinct CDR3 sequences, with approximately 12% occurring only once. Sequences were derived from CD4+ T cells sorted from PBMCs, sampled 45 days after the yellow fever booster vaccination. These receptors came from a man in his thirties or forties who received the YFV17D yellow fever vaccine. Both conserved end residues are part of each CDR3. The D gene is left open where the match is weak. Not every row has a clone size; where given, it reads once, few, many or a size class.

CDR3 length	D gene	J gene	V gene	clone size	CDR3 protein	CDR3 DNA
20	NA	TRBJ2-6	TRBV5-1	NA	CASSLTSRTGRDSGANVLTF	TGCGCCAGCAGCTTGACCTCGAGGACGGGCCGGGACTCTGGGGCCAACGTCCTGACTTTC
15	NA	TRBJ1-5	TRBV6-1	few	CAHSGDKHRNQPQHF	TGTGCCCACAGCGGGGACAAACACCGCAATCAGCCCCAGCATTTT
16	NA	TRBJ1-5	TRBV12-3/TRBV12-4	NA	CASSPTGGRRVQPQHF	TGTGCCAGCAGTCCCACTGGGGGGCGAAGGGTTCAGCCCCAGCATTTT
13	NA	TRBJ2-5	TRBV20-1	NA	CSARFGFKETQYF	TGCAGTGCTAGATTCGGCTTCAAAGAGACCCAGTACTTC
19	NA	TRBJ1-1	TRBV5-1	NA	CASSLWGGIGGGRGTEAFF	TGCGCCAGCAGCTTGTGGGGGGGAATAGGTGGCGGGAGAGGCACTGAAGCTTTCTTT
15	TRBD2	TRBJ2-3	TRBV29-1	few	CSVEGGTGATDTQYF	TGCAGCGTTGAGGGAGGGACTGGAGCGACAGATACGCAGTATTTT
12	NA	TRBJ1-5	TRBV12-3/TRBV12-4	NA	CASSFLQQPQHF	TGTGCCAGCAGTTTTTTGCAGCAGCCCCAGCATTTT
14	TRBD2	TRBJ2-7	TRBV20-1	NA	CSAAKPGLAHEQYF	TGCAGTGCTGCAAAACCCGGACTAGCCCACGAGCAGTACTTC
14	NA	TRBJ2-5	TRBV20-1	NA	CSASSREHQETQYF	TGCAGTGCTTCTTCGAGGGAGCACCAAGAGACCCAGTACTTC
15	NA	TRBJ2-4	TRBV27	NA	CASSSRGAGVNIQYF	TGTGCCAGCAGTTCCAGGGGCGCAGGGGTGAACATTCAGTACTTC
13	NA	TRBJ2-2	TRBV5-1	NA	CASRVKGAGELFF	TGCGCCAGCAGGGTGAAGGGGGCCGGGGAGCTGTTTTTT
15	TRBD2	TRBJ2-3	TRBV9	few	CASSVERGREDTQYF	TGTGCCAGCAGCGTAGAGAGAGGGAGGGAAGATACGCAGTATTTT
13	NA	TRBJ1-3	TRBV2	NA	CAMRRNSGNTIYF	TGTGCCATGCGAAGGAACTCTGGAAACACCATATATTTT
17	TRBD2	TRBJ2-1	TRBV7-2	few	CASSLVGSGRLYNEQFF	TGTGCCAGCAGCTTAGTAGGTAGCGGGAGACTCTACAATGAGCAGTTCTTC
14	TRBD2	TRBJ2-7	TRBV7-2	few	CASSFLAGGGEQYF	TGTGCCAGCAGCTTTCTAGCGGGAGGAGGTGAGCAGTACTTC
15	TRBD2	TRBJ2-2	TRBV12-3/TRBV12-4	NA	CASSWGGRNSGELFF	TGTGCCAGCAGCTGGGGGGGAAGGAATTCCGGGGAGCTGTTTTTT
13	NA	TRBJ2-1	TRBV29-1	NA	CSVEREHLDEQFF	TGCAGCGTGGAACGCGAACACCTGGATGAGCAGTTCTTC
13	NA	TRBJ2-5	TRBV7-9	few	CASSPFSRETQYF	TGTGCCAGCAGTCCCTTTTCCAGGGAGACCCAGTACTTC
16	NA	TRBJ2-1	TRBV4-3	NA	CASSQDGGRALNEQFF	TGCGCCAGCAGCCAAGATGGGGGGCGGGCTTTAAATGAGCAGTTCTTC
15	TRBD1	TRBJ2-1	TRBV7-6	NA	CASSSTGTGSNEQFF	TGTGCCAGCAGCTCTACCGGGACAGGGAGCAATGAGCAGTTCTTC
14	TRBD1	TRBJ1-2	TRBV7-9	NA	CASSAGQGTYGYTF	TGTGCCAGCAGCGCCGGACAGGGAACCTATGGCTACACCTTC
15	NA	TRBJ2-5	TRBV20-1	NA	CSATSDEGPTETQYF	TGCAGTGCTACCTCCGATGAGGGGCCCACGGAGACCCAGTACTTC
12	NA	TRBJ2-3	TRBV11-2	many	CASSLDPDTQYF	TGTGCCAGCAGCTTAGATCCAGATACGCAGTATTTT
15	NA	TRBJ2-7	TRBV5-1	few	CASSWDTRRAYEQYF	TGCGCCAGCAGCTGGGACACGCGCCGAGCCTACGAGCAGTACTTC
12	NA	TRBJ1-2	TRBV20-1	few	CSAQGTVDGYTF	TGCAGTGCGCAGGGCACGGTCGATGGCTACACCTTC
13	NA	TRBJ2-1	TRBV30	NA	CAWNGGQGNEQFF	TGTGCCTGGAATGGGGGGCAAGGAAATGAGCAGTTCTTC
13	NA	TRBJ2-7	TRBV7-2	few	CASSFRENYEQYF	TGTGCCAGCAGCTTCCGGGAAAATTACGAGCAGTACTTC
14	NA	TRBJ1-4	TRBV27	NA	CASSFQGIRKKLFF	TGTGCCAGCAGTTTCCAGGGGATCAGGAAAAAACTGTTTTTT